A selection of T cell receptor beta chains follows, all from one sample in a study of T cells in Graves' hyperthyroidism and ophthalmopathy. TCRdb fed the multiplex PCR reads into MiXCR, producing one record per CDR3 protein. The sample has fewer than 450,000 distinct CDR3 sequences, roughly 17% seen once. The sequencing input was blood. Source of these receptors: a woman younger than 45 with Graves' hyperthyroidism that later progressed to Graves' ophthalmopathy. CDR3s include the opening cysteine and the closing phenylalanine or tryptophan. D genes are given only for firm matches. Clone size appears in some rows only: once, few, many, or a class for an expanded clone.

J gene,D gene,clone size,V gene,CDR3 protein,CDR3 DNA
TRBJ1-6,.,.,TRBV28,CATIQDYNSPLHF,TGTGCCACCATACAGGACTATAATTCACCCCTCCACTTT
TRBJ1-2,.,many,TRBV6-5,CASSYSGRGDYGYTF,TGTGCCAGCAGTTACAGCGGCAGGGGAGACTATGGCTACACCTTC
TRBJ1-1,.,.,TRBV2,CAYGGPSTDTEAFF,TGTGCCTATGGAGGGCCTTCGACGGACACTGAAGCTTTCTTT
TRBJ1-2,.,many,TRBV12-3/TRBV12-4,CASNLQGNYGYTF,TGTGCCAGCAACCTGCAGGGCAACTATGGCTACACCTTC
TRBJ2-5,TRBD1,.,TRBV18,CASSPQTFRQGAAKTQYF,TGTGCCAGCTCACCACAGACCTTTAGACAGGGGGCGGCTAAGACCCAGTACTTC
TRBJ1-6,TRBD1,few,TRBV20-1,CSAQGDRPFAYNSPLHF,TGCAGTGCTCAGGGGGACAGGCCCTTTGCCTATAATTCACCCCTCCACTTT
TRBJ1-5,.,.,TRBV28,CASSLYPPGQPQHF,TGTGCCAGCAGTTTATATCCTCCAGGCCAGCCCCAGCATTTT
TRBJ2-1,TRBD2,.,TRBV6-1,CASSEMLAGESTYNEQFF,TGTGCCAGCAGTGAAATGCTAGCGGGAGAGTCCACCTACAATGAGCAGTTCTTC
TRBJ2-7,.,many,TRBV7-9,CASSSRWGRDGGNLFGEQYF,TGTGCCAGCAGCTCCCGATGGGGGAGAGACGGGGGAAACCTCTTCGGCGAGCAGTACTTC
TRBJ2-2,.,.,TRBV6-4,CASRSLGINTGELFF,TGTGCCAGCCGTTCCCTCGGGATTAACACCGGGGAGCTGTTTTTT
TRBJ2-7,TRBD1,.,TRBV3-1,CASSHGPGTGVNLSPIYEQYF,TGTGCCAGCAGCCATGGCCCCGGGACAGGGGTAAATCTATCCCCTATCTACGAGCAGTACTTC
TRBJ2-7,TRBD2,many,TRBV20-1,CSARDSGAIYSYEQYF,TGCAGTGCTAGAGATAGCGGGGCGATCTATTCCTACGAGCAGTACTTC
TRBJ2-7,.,.,TRBV20-1,CSASRITGYEQYF,TGCAGTGCCAGTAGAATAACAGGGTACGAGCAGTACTTC
TRBJ2-1,.,few,TRBV29-1,CSVVSVYNEQFF,TGCAGCGTTGTCTCGGTTTACAATGAGCAGTTCTTC
TRBJ1-5,.,many,TRBV28,CANPGPQHF,TGTGCCAACCCGGGGCCCCAGCATTTT
TRBJ1-3,.,many,TRBV20-1,CSAIGEAAAPSGNTIYF,TGCAGTGCTATAGGGGAGGCGGCGGCACCCTCTGGAAACACCATATATTTT
TRBJ2-2,.,few,TRBV6-1,CASSTAGTNTGELFF,TGTGCCAGCAGTACGGCCGGGACGAACACCGGGGAGCTGTTTTTT
TRBJ2-7,.,few,TRBV6-2/TRBV6-3,CASSYGAGYPYEQYF,TGTGCCAGCAGTTACGGGGCAGGTTACCCCTACGAGCAGTACTTC
TRBJ2-1,.,.,TRBV20-1,CSAEDRGEQFF,TGCAGTGCTGAGGACCGGGGCGAGCAGTTCTTC
TRBJ2-7,.,many,TRBV6-1,CASSATGIEQYF,TGTGCCAGCAGTGCAACCGGAATAGAGCAGTACTTC
TRBJ1-1,.,.,TRBV29-1,CSVEAVRVEAFF,TGCAGCGTTGAGGCTGTTAGGGTCGAAGCTTTCTTT
TRBJ2-1,.,few,TRBV4-1,CASSHRQDNQDNDEQFF,TGCGCCAGCAGCCACCGGCAGGATAATCAAGATAATGATGAGCAGTTCTTC
TRBJ1-5,.,many,TRBV30,CAWTDETLGDGNQPQHF,TGTGCCTGGACGGATGAAACCTTAGGAGACGGCAATCAGCCCCAGCATTTT
TRBJ2-5,.,.,TRBV5-1,CASSFGREETQYF,TGCGCCAGCAGCTTCGGGCGGGAAGAGACCCAGTACTTC
TRBJ1-6,.,many,TRBV7-2,CASSLEVGSPLHF,TGTGCCAGCAGCTTAGAGGTCGGGTCACCCCTCCACTTT
TRBJ2-3,TRBD1,many,TRBV12-3/TRBV12-4,CASSLGQGLTDTQYF,TGTGCCAGCAGTCTGGGACAGGGACTCACAGATACGCAGTATTTT
TRBJ1-5,.,many,TRBV19,CASSIDGPGMYSNQPQHF,TGTGCCAGTAGTATAGATGGACCGGGGATGTATAGCAATCAGCCCCAGCATTTT
TRBJ2-6,TRBD1,.,TRBV5-6,CASSGTGWGSSGANVLTF,TGTGCCAGCAGCGGGACAGGGTGGGGGAGCTCTGGGGCCAACGTCCTGACTTTC
TRBJ2-3,TRBD2,many,TRBV15,CATSMTAGGTDTQYF,TGTGCCACCAGCATGACAGCGGGGGGCACAGATACGCAGTATTTT
TRBJ1-6,.,many,TRBV3-1,CASSQDPSGNSPLHF,TGTGCCAGCAGCCAAGATCCGTCAGGGAATTCACCCCTCCACTTT
TRBJ1-1,.,.,TRBV5-4,CASSLVGKGDTEAFF,TGTGCCAGCAGCTTGGTGGGGAAAGGGGACACTGAAGCTTTCTTT
TRBJ2-1,.,.,TRBV30,CAWSVALYNEQFF,TGTGCCTGGAGTGTGGCGCTCTACAATGAGCAGTTCTTC
TRBJ2-1,TRBD1,.,TRBV19,CASSIGQGSFYEQFF,TGTGCCAGTAGTATAGGACAGGGGAGTTTTTATGAGCAGTTCTTC
TRBJ1-4,TRBD1,once,TRBV11-2,CASSSGIDREGEKLFF,TGTGCCAGCAGCTCCGGAATCGACAGGGAGGGTGAAAAACTGTTTTTT
TRBJ2-7,.,many,TRBV27,CASSLSWGVFYEQYF,TGTGCCAGCAGTTTATCGTGGGGTGTGTTCTACGAGCAGTACTTC
TRBJ1-1,TRBD1,many,TRBV29-1,CSVRNLGTGDTRAFF,TGCAGCGTGCGCAACCTCGGGACAGGGGACACTCGTGCTTTCTTT
TRBJ2-5,.,many,TRBV6-1,CASRRGGQETQYF,TGTGCCAGCAGAAGGGGGGGGCAGGAGACCCAGTACTTC
TRBJ1-1,.,few,TRBV6-5,CASSYYRVMNTEAFF,TGTGCCAGCAGTTACTACAGGGTTATGAACACTGAAGCTTTCTTT
TRBJ2-3,.,.,TRBV5-8,CASSFSRAYFTSTDTQYF,TGTGCCAGCAGCTTTTCCCGAGCGTATTTTACTAGCACAGATACGCAGTATTTT
TRBJ2-2,.,many,TRBV28,CATVPPGGGTGELFF,TGTGCCACGGTTCCCCCCGGTGGGGGCACCGGGGAGCTGTTTTTT
TRBJ1-3,.,.,TRBV4-2,CASSQEGNTIYF,TGTGCCAGCAGCCAAGAGGGAAACACCATATATTTT
TRBJ2-7,.,.,TRBV13,CASSRYPGETNYEQYF,TGTGCCAGCAGCCGATATCCAGGGGAGACCAACTACGAGCAGTACTTC
TRBJ1-3,.,few,TRBV7-8,CASSLDGIPGSGNTIYF,TGTGCCAGCAGCTTAGATGGGATCCCTGGCTCTGGAAACACCATATATTTT
TRBJ2-2,TRBD2,many,TRBV20-1,CSARHALAGSTGELFF,TGCAGTGCTAGACATGCACTAGCGGGTAGTACCGGGGAGCTGTTTTTT
TRBJ2-5,.,.,TRBV7-2,CASGAVGKETQYF,TGTGCCAGCGGGGCGGTCGGGAAGGAGACCCAGTACTTC
TRBJ1-3,.,many,TRBV28,CASSWTLSGNTIYF,TGTGCCAGCAGTTGGACACTATCTGGAAACACCATATATTTT
TRBJ1-6,.,.,TRBV20-1,CSAREVGGVYNSPLHF,TGCAGTGCTAGAGAGGTCGGGGGCGTCTATAATTCACCCCTCCACTTT
TRBJ2-2,TRBD2,many,TRBV6-6,CASSYRVAGVNTGELFF,TGTGCCAGCAGTTACCGTGTAGCGGGAGTGAACACCGGGGAGCTGTTTTTT
TRBJ1-5,.,.,TRBV19,CASSIPTSGTYGQPQHF,TGTGCCAGTAGTATACCTACCTCCGGGACATACGGTCAGCCCCAGCATTTT
TRBJ2-7,.,few,TRBV2,CASRPSGTNSYEQYF,TGTGCCAGCCGTCCGTCCGGGACAAACTCCTACGAGCAGTACTTC
TRBJ2-5,TRBD2,once,TRBV2,CASSESGTSGSRETQYF,TGTGCCAGCAGTGAAAGCGGAACTAGCGGGAGCAGGGAGACCCAGTACTTC
TRBJ2-5,.,many,TRBV15,CATSRPQETQYF,TGTGCCACCAGCCGCCCACAAGAGACCCAGTACTTC
TRBJ2-1,.,.,TRBV27,CASSLPNNEQFF,TGTGCCAGCAGTTTACCTAACAATGAGCAGTTCTTC